This TCR beta chain was sequenced during a study of cytomegalovirus exposure and HLA in healthy donors. CDR1 is LNHNV and CDR2 is YYDKDF in the germline V gene (reference sequence). The J segment lost 0 bases and the V segment lost 3 bases, leaving 4 bases of the junction unmatched. CDR3 length: 16 residues. Researchers ran the PCR with 60 Vbeta and 13 Jbeta primers. Profiling relied on immunoSEQ multiplex PCR, and the TCRdb table lists in-frame clones only, not all of them. Among 20,000 or so clones listed, 65% to 85% were seen once. The chain joins TRBV15 to TRBJ1-2; 10 bases map to TRBD1. The sequenced sample was PBMCs. This TCR derives from a man in his sixties in good health and CMV-seronegative. CDR3 sequence reads: CATSSPGTGANYGYTF. The CDR3, as DNA: TGTGCCACCAGCAGTCCCGGGACAGGGGCTAACTATGGCTACACCTTC. The full variable domain, with the rest looked up from reference TRBV15 and TRBJ1-2, is DAMVIQNPRYQVTQFGKPVTLSCSQTLNHNVMYWYQQKSSQAPKLLFHYYDKDFNNEADTPDNFQSRRPNTSFCFLDIRSPGLGDTAMYLCATSSPGTGANYGYTFGSGTRLTVV.